A single sample gave rise to the 23 T cell receptor beta chains below, sequenced in a study of T cell repertoires in cytomegalovirus infection. Each CDR3 protein is one row after TCRdb ran MiXCR on the reads. Among fewer than 200,000 distinct CDR3 sequences, less than 9.5% were seen once, and the ten largest hold about 4.6%. Sequenced input: PBMCs. The receptor set was obtained from a human donor in good health (CMV status not recorded). Some clones in this sample may be carry-over from other donors' samples.

This clonotype was recorded many times. This chain connects TRBV7-6 to TRBJ1-5; D is uncertain. With 5 bases removed from V and 9 bases from J, the gap between germline ends came to 14 bases. This CDR3 contains 13 residues. The germline V gene has CDR1 SGHVS and CDR2 FNYEAQ. The CDR3 here is CASSQDQNLPQHF. Here the CDR3 DNA reads TGTGCCAGCAGCCAGGATCAAAATTTGCCCCAGCATTTT.

This clonotype was observed many times. This chain connects TRBV7-2 to TRBJ1-2; 8 nucleotides line up with TRBD1. The CDR3 sequence is 16 residues long. Germline CDR1 and CDR2: SGHTA and FQGNSA. The V segment lost 1 base and the J segment 4 bases; nucleotides outside the gene matches: 8. The CDR3 sequence is CASSLGGQGLLYGYTF. The DNA for the CDR3 is TGTGCCAGCAGCTTAGGAGGACAGGGACTTCTCTATGGCTACACCTTC.

This clonotype was observed a handful of times. The J gene is TRBJ1-1, the V gene TRBV7-6; D is uncertain. The length of the CDR3 is 12 residues. Germline V CDR1 and CDR2: SGHVS, FNYEAQ. V lost 6 bases and J 3 bases, leaving 8 bases between the germline ends. CDR3 DNA sequence: TGTGCCAGCAGAAGAATTGACACTGAAGCTTTCTTT. Protein product: CASRRIDTEAFF.

The chain is built from TRBV6-5 and TRBJ2-7, with no clear D. Germline CDR1 and CDR2: MNHEY and SVGAGI. There are 13 residues in the CDR3. Trimming removed 4 bases at V and 4 bases at J, with 11 bases between. The CDR3 loop reads CASSSSLNYEQYF. In nucleotides, the CDR3 is TGTGCCAGCAGTTCCTCTCTAAATTACGAGCAGTACTTC.

This clonotype was picked up many times. The V and J genes are TRBV29-1 and TRBJ2-3, with 10 bases fitting TRBD2. Germline V gene data show CDR1 as SQVTM and CDR2 as ANQGSEA. There are 14 residues in the CDR3. The trim removed 7 bases at V and 6 bases at J, leaving 10 bases unmatched. In DNA, the CDR3 is TGCAGCGCCCGACCCACTAGCGGGAAGGATACGCAGTATTTT. This gives the protein CSARPTSGKDTQYF.

Ten or more counts support this clonotype. The genes are TRBV11-3 and TRBJ2-1, with D perhaps TRBD1 (6 bases). This CDR3 has 13 residues. The V end was cut by 5 bases, the J end by 11 bases, with 16 bases between. CDR1 is SGHNT, CDR2 YENEEA, per germline. CDR3 sequence reads: CASSTRPGQKQFF. The CDR3 DNA sequence: TGTGCCAGCAGCACCCGCCCAGGACAGAAGCAGTTCTTC.

CDR3 region: CSAATGVDQPQHF. In nucleotides, the CDR3 is TGCAGCGCCGCGACAGGGGTGGATCAGCCCCAGCATTTT. The J gene is TRBJ1-5, the V gene TRBV29-1; 8 nucleotides match TRBD1. V was pared by 7 bases and J by 5 bases, with 7 bases of the junction left unmatched. The CDR3 sequence is 13 residues long. CDR1 is SQVTM, CDR2 ANQGSEA, per germline.

Remarks on this clonotype: A much larger clone lies a single base off, so this may be a read error. V usage is TRBV28 and J usage is TRBJ1-2; D not resolved. This CDR3 region has 10 residues. The germline CDR1 and CDR2 sequences are MDHEN and SYDVKM. The CDR3 bases are TGTACCACGAGGACTTATGGCTACACCTTC. Translating it yields CTTRTYGYTF.

The J gene is TRBJ2-1, the V gene TRBV10-3; 7 nucleotides align to TRBD2. After removal of 1 base from V and 7 bases from J, the junction contained 10 bases not matched to a gene. The CDR3 runs to 16 residues. Per the germline V gene, CDR1 is ENHRY and CDR2 is SYGVKD. The CDR3 coding sequence is TGTGCCATCAGTGAGTTCCCCAGCGGGGAAAGAAATGAGCAGTTCTTC. Protein product: CAISEFPSGERNEQFF.

This clonotype was seen ten or more times. This chain connects TRBV12-3 or TRBV12-4 to TRBJ2-3, with 10 bases fitting TRBD2. The CDR3 has 16 amino acids. V lost 6 bases and J lost 0; bases outside the gene matches: 6. CDR3 sequence: CASRKREGRSTDTQYF. CDR3 in DNA: TGTGCCAGCAGAAAGCGGGAGGGCCGGAGCACAGATACGCAGTATTTT.

The rearrangement uses TRBV11-2 and TRBJ1-1, with D uncertain. CDR1 and CDR2 from the germline V gene are SGHAT and FQNNGV. The germline V and J ends were trimmed by 8 bases and 5 bases, with 12 bases remaining between them. CDR3 length: 12 residues. CDR3 protein: CASDWIGTEAFF. The DNA of the CDR3 is TGTGCCAGCGACTGGATTGGGACTGAAGCTTTCTTT.

Remarks on this clonotype: A clone one base away is much larger, so this may be a read error. The CDR3 nucleotides are TGCAGTGCTTCGGGACAGAGCTCCTACGAGCAGTACTTC. Translation: CSASGQSSYEQYF. The chain uses TRBV20-1 and TRBJ2-7; 7 bases fit TRBD1. Germline values: CDR1 DFQATT, CDR2 SNEGSKA (reference sequence). Trimming at V came to 5 bases and at J to 0 bases, leaving 4 bases not matched to a gene. The CDR3 loop spans 13 amino acids.

The rearrangement uses TRBV20-1 and TRBJ1-1, with 10 bases fitting TRBD1. The length of the CDR3 is 14 residues. V shed 6 bases and J 10 bases; nucleotides not matched to a gene: 14. Germline-derived CDR1 and CDR2 are DFQATT and SNEGSKA (reference sequence). The CDR3 nucleotides read TGCAGTGCAAAGAAGACAGGGGGCATGTTCGGAGCTTTCTTT. This gives the protein CSAKKTGGMFGAFF.

This clonotype occurred many times. This rearrangement joins TRBV11-3 to TRBJ1-2; D is perhaps TRBD1 (6 bases). V lost 5 bases, J lost 2 bases, and 24 bases lay in between. The V gene's germline CDR1 is SGHNT and CDR2 YENEEA. CDR3 length: 18 residues. The CDR3 DNA sequence: TGTGCCAGCAGCACGAGGGGGTCCGGACCGAGGCCCAACTATGGCTACACCTTC. Translating gives CASSTRGSGPRPNYGYTF.

This clonotype was counted many times. This rearrangement joins TRBV12-3 or TRBV12-4 to TRBJ2-5; D gene uncertain. CDR3 size: 14 residues. Trimming left V 5 bases short and J 1 base short, with 11 bases between. DNA for the CDR3: TGTGCCAGCAGTGTTGGGCAGATCCAAGAGACCCAGTACTTC. This translates into CASSVGQIQETQYF.

This clonotype was detected only a few times. This chain uses TRBV28 with TRBJ2-7; 8 bases line up with TRBD1. Trimming at V came to 7 bases and at J to 0 bases, leaving 8 bases not matched to a gene. The V gene's germline CDR1 is MDHEN and CDR2 SYDVKM. The CDR3 sequence is 15 residues long. CDR3 DNA: TGTGCCAGCAAACTGGACAGGGAACACTCCTACGAGCAGTACTTC. This gives the protein CASKLDREHSYEQYF.

In its sample, this clonotype was seen many times. V and J are TRBV7-8 and TRBJ1-2; maybe TRBD1 (5 bases). Germline CDR1 is SGHVS and CDR2 is FQNEAQ. The CDR3 totals 15 residues. The ends were cut back, 5 bases at V and 2 bases at J, with 15 bases in the middle. The chain's CDR3 is CASSENRLPNYGYTF. CDR3 DNA: TGTGCCAGCAGCGAGAACAGGCTCCCGAACTATGGCTACACCTTC.

The rearrangement links TRBV27 to TRBJ2-3; 11 nucleotides line up with TRBD2. Per the germline V gene, CDR1 is MNHEY and CDR2 is SMNVEV (reference sequence). The CDR3 runs 17 residues. J lost 0 bases, V lost 5 bases, and 7 bases had no gene match. CDR3 in amino acids: CASSRTTSGASTDTQYF. CDR3 in DNA: TGTGCCAGCAGTCGTACGACTAGCGGGGCTAGCACAGATACGCAGTATTTT.

This clonotype was recorded a few times. The rearrangement links TRBV20-1 to TRBJ2-1; 9 bases align to TRBD2. The CDR3 is 16 amino acids. V lost 4 bases and J lost 6; bases outside the gene matches: 13. Germline CDR1 and CDR2: DFQATT and SNEGSKA (reference sequence). CDR3 in amino acids: CSATQKGTSNSNEQFF. The CDR3 DNA reads TGCAGTGCTACTCAGAAAGGGACTAGCAATAGCAATGAGCAGTTCTTC.

This clonotype came up a few times. The J gene is TRBJ2-1, the V gene TRBV28; unclear D gene. The V gene lost 10 bases and the J gene lost 0 bases, with 10 bases spanning the gap. The CDR3 has 13 residues. Germline lookup yields CDR1 MDHEN and CDR2 SYDVKM. CDR3 residues: CATRLSSYNEQFF. CDR3 DNA sequence: TGTGCCACCCGTCTTAGCTCCTACAATGAGCAGTTCTTC.

This clonotype has ten or more counts. The rearrangement uses TRBV20-1 and TRBJ2-2, with D perhaps TRBD1 (6 bases). CDR1 and CDR2 from the germline V gene are DFQATT and SNEGSKA (reference sequence). Trimming removed 0 bases at V and 4 bases at J, with 12 bases between. There are 15 residues in the CDR3. CDR3 coding DNA: TGCAGTGCTAGAGAAGACCAGGGGCCCACCGGGGAGCTGTTTTTT. Amino acids: CSAREDQGPTGELFF.

This clonotype was found many times. The chain uses TRBV7-6 and TRBJ2-5; D gene uncertain. V lost 3 bases to trimming and J lost 4 bases, with 15 bases between them. Per germline, CDR1 SGHVS and CDR2 FNYEAQ. This CDR3 region has 15 residues. The CDR3, as DNA: TGTGCCAGCAGCTTTTCCGCTCTTAGTATAGAGACCCAGTACTTC. As protein: CASSFSALSIETQYF.

This clonotype was seen at least ten times. The chain carries TRBV7-9 and TRBJ2-7, with a weak D call TRBD1 (5 bases). CDR3 length: 15 amino acids. The V gene's germline CDR1 is SEHNR and CDR2 FQNEAQ (reference sequence). Trimming removed 1 base at V and 2 bases at J, with 12 bases between. The CDR3 DNA sequence: TGTGCCAGCAGCTTAGAGGGGTGGAGCACCTACGAGCAGTACTTC. This codes for CASSLEGWSTYEQYF.